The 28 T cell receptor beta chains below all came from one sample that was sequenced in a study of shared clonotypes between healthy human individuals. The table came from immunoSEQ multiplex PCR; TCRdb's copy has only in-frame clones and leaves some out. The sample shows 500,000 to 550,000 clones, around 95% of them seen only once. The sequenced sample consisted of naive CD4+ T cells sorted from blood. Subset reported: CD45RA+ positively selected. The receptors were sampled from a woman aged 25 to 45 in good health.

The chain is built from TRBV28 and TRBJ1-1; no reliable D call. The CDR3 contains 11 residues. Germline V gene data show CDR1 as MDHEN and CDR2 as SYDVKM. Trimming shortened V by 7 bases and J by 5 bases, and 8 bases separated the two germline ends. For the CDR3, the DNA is TGTGCCAGCATCTCTTATACTGAAGCTTTCTTT. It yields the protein CASISYTEAFF.

The CDR3 loop is CASSSPHGYTF. The CDR3 coding sequence is TGTGCCAGCAGCTCCCCCCATGGCTACACCTTC. V and J are TRBV11-3 and TRBJ1-2; D is unclear. This CDR3 is 11 amino acids long. In germline, CDR1 is SGHNT, CDR2 YENEEA. V was cut by 4 bases and J by 6 bases, with 6 bases left in between. The whole variable domain, remainder taken from reference TRBV11-3 and TRBJ1-2, is EAGVVQSPRYKIIEKKQPVAFWCNPISGHNTLYWYLQNLGQGPELLIRYENEEAVDDSQLPKDRFSAERLKGVDSTLKIQPAELGDSAVYLCASSSPHGYTFGSGTRLTVV.

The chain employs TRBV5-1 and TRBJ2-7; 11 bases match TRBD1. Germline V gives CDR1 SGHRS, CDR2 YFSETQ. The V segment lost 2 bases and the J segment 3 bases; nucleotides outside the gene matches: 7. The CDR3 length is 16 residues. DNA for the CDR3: TGCGCCAGCAGCTTTTGGACAGGGGGCGAAGTCTACGAGCAGTACTTC. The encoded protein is CASSFWTGGEVYEQYF. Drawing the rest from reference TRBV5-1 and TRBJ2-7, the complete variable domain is KAGVTQTPRYLIKTRGQQVTLSCSPISGHRSVSWYQQTPGQGLQFLFEYFSETQRNKGNFPGRFSGRQFSNSRSEMNVSTLELGDSALYLCASSFWTGGEVYEQYFGPGTRLTVT.

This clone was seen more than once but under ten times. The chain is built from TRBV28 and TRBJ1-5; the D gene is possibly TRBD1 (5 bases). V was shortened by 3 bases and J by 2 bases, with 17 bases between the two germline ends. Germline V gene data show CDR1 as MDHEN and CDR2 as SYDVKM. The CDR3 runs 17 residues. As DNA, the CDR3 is TGTGCCAGCAGTTTGCCAGGGCGGTGGATTGGCAATCAGCCCCAGCATTTT. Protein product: CASSLPGRWIGNQPQHF.

Here the CDR3 DNA reads TGTGCCAGCAGCTTGGCCGGGTATAGCACAGATACGCAGTATTTT. Translating gives CASSLAGYSTDTQYF. The chain links TRBV5-6 to TRBJ2-3; D gene uncertain. Between the trimmed V and J ends, which lost 0 bases and 0 bases, there was a span of 8 bases. The CDR3 has 15 residues. Germline values: CDR1 SGHDT, CDR2 YYEEEE.

CDR3 in amino acids: CASSLAFGGSSYNEQFF. CDR3 DNA: TGCGCCAGCAGCTTGGCTTTTGGGGGGAGCTCCTACAATGAGCAGTTCTTC. The chain has TRBV5-1 and TRBJ2-1, with D possibly TRBD2 on 6 matching bases. CDR3 length: 17 amino acids. CDR1 is SGHRS, CDR2 YFSETQ, per germline. With 0 bases removed from V and 0 bases from J, the gap between germline ends came to 13 bases. Full variable domain (remainder filled in from reference TRBV5-1 and TRBJ2-1): KAGVTQTPRYLIKTRGQQVTLSCSPISGHRSVSWYQQTPGQGLQFLFEYFSETQRNKGNFPGRFSGRQFSNSRSEMNVSTLELGDSALYLCASSLAFGGSSYNEQFFGPGTRLTVL.

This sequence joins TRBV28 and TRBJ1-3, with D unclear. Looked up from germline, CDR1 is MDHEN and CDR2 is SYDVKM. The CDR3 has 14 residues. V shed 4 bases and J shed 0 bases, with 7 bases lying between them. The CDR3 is CASSSGFSGNTIYF. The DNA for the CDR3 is TGTGCCAGCAGTTCGGGGTTCTCTGGAAACACCATATATTTT.

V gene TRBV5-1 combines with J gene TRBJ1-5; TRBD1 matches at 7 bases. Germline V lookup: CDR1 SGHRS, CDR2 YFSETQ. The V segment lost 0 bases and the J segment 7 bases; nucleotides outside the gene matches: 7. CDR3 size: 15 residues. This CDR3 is CASSLEGASGQPQHF. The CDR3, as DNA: TGCGCCAGCAGCTTGGAGGGGGCGTCAGGCCAGCCCCAGCATTTT.

DNA of the CDR3: TGCAGCGTTGCTCCTGGGATCCACACAGATACGCAGTATTTT. Translation: CSVAPGIHTDTQYF. The V gene is TRBV29-1, the J gene TRBJ2-3; no clear D. Trimming left V 4 bases short and J 2 bases short, with 13 bases between. The CDR3 runs 14 residues. Germline CDR1 and CDR2: SQVTM and ANQGSEA.

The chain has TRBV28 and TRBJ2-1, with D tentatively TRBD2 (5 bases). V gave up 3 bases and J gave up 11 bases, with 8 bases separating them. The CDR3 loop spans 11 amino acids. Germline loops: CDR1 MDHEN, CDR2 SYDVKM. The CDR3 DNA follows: TGTGCCAGCAGTTTTCGGGAACAGCAGTTCTTC. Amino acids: CASSFREQQFF.

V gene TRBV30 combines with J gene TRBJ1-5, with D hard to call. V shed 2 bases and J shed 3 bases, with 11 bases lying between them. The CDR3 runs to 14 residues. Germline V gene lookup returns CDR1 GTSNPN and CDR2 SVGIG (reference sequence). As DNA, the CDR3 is TGTGCCTGGAGTCTTGGGTTGCTCAATCAGCCCCAGCATTTT. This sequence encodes CAWSLGLLNQPQHF.

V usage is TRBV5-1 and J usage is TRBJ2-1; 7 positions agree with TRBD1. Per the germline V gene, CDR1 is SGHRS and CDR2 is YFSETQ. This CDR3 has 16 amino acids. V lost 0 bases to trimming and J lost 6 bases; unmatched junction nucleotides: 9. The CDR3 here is CASSLDGQVQGNEQFF. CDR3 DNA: TGCGCCAGCAGCTTGGATGGACAGGTCCAGGGCAATGAGCAGTTCTTC.

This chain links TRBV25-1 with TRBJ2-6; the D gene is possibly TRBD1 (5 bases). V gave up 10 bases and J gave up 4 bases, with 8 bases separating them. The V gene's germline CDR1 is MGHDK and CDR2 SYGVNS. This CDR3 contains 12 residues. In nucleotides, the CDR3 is TGTGCCACCCGGACAGGGGCCAACGTCCTGACTTTC. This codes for CATRTGANVLTF.

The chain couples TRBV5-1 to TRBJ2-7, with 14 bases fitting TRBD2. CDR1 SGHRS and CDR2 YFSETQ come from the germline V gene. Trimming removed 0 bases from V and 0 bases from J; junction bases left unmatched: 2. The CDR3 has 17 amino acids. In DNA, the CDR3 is TGCGCCAGCAGCTTGGGCGGGACTAGCGGGGGCTCCTACGAGCAGTACTTC. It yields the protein CASSLGGTSGGSYEQYF.

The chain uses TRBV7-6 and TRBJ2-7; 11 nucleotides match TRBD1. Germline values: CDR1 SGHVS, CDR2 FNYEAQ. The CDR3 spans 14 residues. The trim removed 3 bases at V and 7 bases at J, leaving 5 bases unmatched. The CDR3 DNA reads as TGTGCCAGCAGCTTCCGGGACAGGGGGAGGGAGCAGTACTTC. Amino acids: CASSFRDRGREQYF.

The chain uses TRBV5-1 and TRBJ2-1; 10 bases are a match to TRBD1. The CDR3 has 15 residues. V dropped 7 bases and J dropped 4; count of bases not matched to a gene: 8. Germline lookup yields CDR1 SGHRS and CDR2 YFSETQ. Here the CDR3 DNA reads TGCGCCAGCGGACAGGGGGGACCCCTATACAATGAGCAGTTCTTC. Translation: CASGQGGPLYNEQFF. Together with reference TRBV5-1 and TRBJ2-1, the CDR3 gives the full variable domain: KAGVTQTPRYLIKTRGQQVTLSCSPISGHRSVSWYQQTPGQGLQFLFEYFSETQRNKGNFPGRFSGRQFSNSRSEMNVSTLELGDSALYLCASGQGGPLYNEQFFGPGTRLTVL.

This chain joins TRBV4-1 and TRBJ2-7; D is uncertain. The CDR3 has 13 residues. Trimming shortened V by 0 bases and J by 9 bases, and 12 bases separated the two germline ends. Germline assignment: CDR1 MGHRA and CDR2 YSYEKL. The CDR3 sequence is CASSQDLGSRQYF. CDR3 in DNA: TGCGCCAGCAGCCAAGATTTAGGGTCACGGCAGTACTTC.

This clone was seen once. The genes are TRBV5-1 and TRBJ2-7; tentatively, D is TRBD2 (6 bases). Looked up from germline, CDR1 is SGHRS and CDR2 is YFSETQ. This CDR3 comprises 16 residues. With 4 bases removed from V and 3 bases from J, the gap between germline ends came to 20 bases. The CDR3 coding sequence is TGCGCCAGCAGCAGCTGGACCGCCTCGGAGGGCTACGAGCAGTACTTC. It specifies CASSSWTASEGYEQYF.

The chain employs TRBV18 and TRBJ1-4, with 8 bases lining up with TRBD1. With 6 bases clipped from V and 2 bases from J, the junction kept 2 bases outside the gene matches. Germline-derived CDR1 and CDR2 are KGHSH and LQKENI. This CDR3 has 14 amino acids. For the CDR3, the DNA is TGTGCCAGCTCTGGACAGGGCACTAATGAAAAACTGTTTTTT. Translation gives CASSGQGTNEKLFF.

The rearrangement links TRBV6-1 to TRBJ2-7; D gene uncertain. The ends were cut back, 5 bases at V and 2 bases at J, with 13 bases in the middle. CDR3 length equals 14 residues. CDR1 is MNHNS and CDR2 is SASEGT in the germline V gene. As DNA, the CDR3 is TGTGCCAGCAGTTCGATCCGGGCGCCCTACGAGCAGTACTTC. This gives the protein CASSSIRAPYEQYF.

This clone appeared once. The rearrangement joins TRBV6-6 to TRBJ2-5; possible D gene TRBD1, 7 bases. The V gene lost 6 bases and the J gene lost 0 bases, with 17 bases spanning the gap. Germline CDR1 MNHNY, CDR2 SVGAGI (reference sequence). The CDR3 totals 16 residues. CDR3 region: CASRLRDRPYQETQYF. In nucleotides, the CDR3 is TGTGCCAGCAGGCTGCGGGACAGACCCTACCAAGAGACCCAGTACTTC.

CDR3 sequence (DNA): TGTGCCAGCTCACCGTCGGTAGACGGGGGAGGTTCTGGAAACACCATATATTTT. Its protein product is CASSPSVDGGGSGNTIYF. This rearrangement joins TRBV18 to TRBJ1-3, with D maybe TRBD1 (5 bases). CDR1 KGHSH and CDR2 LQKENI come from the germline V gene. The length of the CDR3 is 18 residues. V lost 3 bases and J lost 1, with 19 bases in between.

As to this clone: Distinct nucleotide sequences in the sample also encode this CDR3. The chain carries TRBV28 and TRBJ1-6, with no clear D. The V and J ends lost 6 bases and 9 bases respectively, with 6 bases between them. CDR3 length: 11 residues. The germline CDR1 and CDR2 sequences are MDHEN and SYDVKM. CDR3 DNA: TGTGCCAGCAGCCTAGGTTCACCCCTCCACTTT. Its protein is CASSLGSPLHF.

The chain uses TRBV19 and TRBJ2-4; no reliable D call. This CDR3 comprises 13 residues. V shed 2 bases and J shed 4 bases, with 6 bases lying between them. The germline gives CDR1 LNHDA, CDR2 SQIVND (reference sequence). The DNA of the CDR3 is TGTGCCAGTAGTATAACCCGAAAAAACATTCAGTACTTC. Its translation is CASSITRKNIQYF.

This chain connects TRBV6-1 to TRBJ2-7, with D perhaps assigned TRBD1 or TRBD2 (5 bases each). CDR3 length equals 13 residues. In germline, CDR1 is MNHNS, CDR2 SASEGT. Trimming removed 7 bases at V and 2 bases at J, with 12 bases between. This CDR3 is CASNRDGPYEQYF. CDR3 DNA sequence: TGTGCCAGCAACCGGGACGGTCCCTACGAGCAGTACTTC.

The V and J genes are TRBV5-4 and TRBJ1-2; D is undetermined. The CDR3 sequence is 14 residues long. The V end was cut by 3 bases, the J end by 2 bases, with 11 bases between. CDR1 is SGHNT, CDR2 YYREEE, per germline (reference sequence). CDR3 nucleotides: TGTGCCAGCAGCTCGGGAGGTGAAAACTATGGCTACACCTTC. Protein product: CASSSGGENYGYTF. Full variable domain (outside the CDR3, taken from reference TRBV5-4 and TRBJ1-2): ETGVTQSPTHLIKTRGQQVTLRCSSQSGHNTVSWYQQALGQGPQFIFQYYREEENGRGNFPPRFSGLQFPNYSSELNVNALELDDSALYLCASSSGGENYGYTFGSGTRLTVV.

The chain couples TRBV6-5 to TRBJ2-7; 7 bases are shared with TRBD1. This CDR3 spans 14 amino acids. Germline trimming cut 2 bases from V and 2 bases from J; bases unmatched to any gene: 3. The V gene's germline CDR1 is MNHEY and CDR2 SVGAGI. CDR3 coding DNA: TGTGCCAGCAGTTACACACAGGGGACCTACGAGCAGTACTTC. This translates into CASSYTQGTYEQYF.

The CDR3 is CASSLLQGEDTQYF. In DNA form, the CDR3 reads TGCGCCAGCAGCTTGCTCCAGGGTGAGGATACGCAGTATTTT. The chain has TRBV5-1 and TRBJ2-3; D is perhaps TRBD1 (5 bases). Germline CDR1 is SGHRS and CDR2 is YFSETQ. This CDR3 is 14 amino acids long. Trimming shortened V by 1 base and J by 6 bases, and 12 bases separated the two germline ends.